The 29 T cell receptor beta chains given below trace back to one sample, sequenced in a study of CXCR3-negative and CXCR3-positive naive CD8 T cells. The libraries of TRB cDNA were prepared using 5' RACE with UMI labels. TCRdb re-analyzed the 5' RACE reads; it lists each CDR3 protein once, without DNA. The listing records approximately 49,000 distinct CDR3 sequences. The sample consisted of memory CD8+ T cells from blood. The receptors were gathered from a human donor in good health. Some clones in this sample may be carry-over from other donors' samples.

CDR3: CATSRGQSSYNEQFF. The chain has TRBV24-1 and TRBJ2-1; as DNA is missing, the TRBD1 call by TCRdb cannot be tested. This CDR3 is 15 amino acids long. Germline lookup yields CDR1 KGHDR and CDR2 SFDVKD.

The CDR3 is CASSEASGGGLETQYF. V is TRBV6-1 and J is TRBJ2-5; the D call from TCRdb, TRBD2, cannot be confirmed without DNA. CDR1 MNHNS and CDR2 SASEGT come from the germline V gene. This CDR3 spans 16 amino acids.

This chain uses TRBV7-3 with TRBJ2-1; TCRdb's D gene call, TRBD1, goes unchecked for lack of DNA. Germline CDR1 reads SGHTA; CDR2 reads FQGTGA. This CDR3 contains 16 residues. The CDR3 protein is CASSLAGASSYNEQFF.

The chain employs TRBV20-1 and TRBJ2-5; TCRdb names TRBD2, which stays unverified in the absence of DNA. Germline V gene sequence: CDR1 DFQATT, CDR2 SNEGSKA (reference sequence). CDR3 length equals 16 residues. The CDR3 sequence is CSALTPAGGYQETQYF.

CDR3 sequence: CASSRTGTGTNEQYF. The genes are TRBV7-9 and TRBJ2-7; TCRdb's D call, TRBD1, is unchecked because there is no DNA. Germline assignment: CDR1 SEHNR and CDR2 FQNEAQ (reference sequence). This CDR3 comprises 15 residues.

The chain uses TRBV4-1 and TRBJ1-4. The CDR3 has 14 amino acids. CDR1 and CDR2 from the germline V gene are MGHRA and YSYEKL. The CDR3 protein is CASSLARGEEKLFF.

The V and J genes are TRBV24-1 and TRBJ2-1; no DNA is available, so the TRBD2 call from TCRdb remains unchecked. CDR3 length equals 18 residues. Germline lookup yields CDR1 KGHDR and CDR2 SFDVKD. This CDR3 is CATSDLPPLAGGPGEQFF.

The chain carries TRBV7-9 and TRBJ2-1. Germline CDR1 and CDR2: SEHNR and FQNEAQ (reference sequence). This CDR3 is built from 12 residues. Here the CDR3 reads CASSRVANEQFF.

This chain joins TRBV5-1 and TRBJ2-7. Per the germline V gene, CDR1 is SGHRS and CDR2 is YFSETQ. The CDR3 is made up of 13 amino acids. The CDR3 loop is CASSLDRVHEQYF.

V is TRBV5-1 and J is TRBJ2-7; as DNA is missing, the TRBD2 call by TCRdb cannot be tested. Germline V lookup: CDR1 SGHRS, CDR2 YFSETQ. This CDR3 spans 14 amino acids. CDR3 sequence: CASSLGLAGDEQYF.

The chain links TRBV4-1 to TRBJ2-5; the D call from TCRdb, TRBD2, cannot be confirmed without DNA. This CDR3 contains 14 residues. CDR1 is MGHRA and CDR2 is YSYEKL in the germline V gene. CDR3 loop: CASSQDTAGKTQYF.

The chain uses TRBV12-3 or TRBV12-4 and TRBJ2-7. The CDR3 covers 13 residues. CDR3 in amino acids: CASRPDGSYEQYF.

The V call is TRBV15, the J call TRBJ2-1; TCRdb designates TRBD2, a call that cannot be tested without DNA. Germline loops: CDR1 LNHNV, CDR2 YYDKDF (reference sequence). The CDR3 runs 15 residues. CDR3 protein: CATSRGAGGPGEQFF.

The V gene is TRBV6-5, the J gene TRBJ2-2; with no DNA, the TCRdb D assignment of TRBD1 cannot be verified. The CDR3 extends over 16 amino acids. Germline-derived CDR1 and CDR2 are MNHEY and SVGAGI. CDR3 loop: CASSYPGRENTGELFF.

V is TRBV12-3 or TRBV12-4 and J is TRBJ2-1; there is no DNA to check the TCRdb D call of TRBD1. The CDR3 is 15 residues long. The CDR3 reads CASSSGTGNYNEQFF.

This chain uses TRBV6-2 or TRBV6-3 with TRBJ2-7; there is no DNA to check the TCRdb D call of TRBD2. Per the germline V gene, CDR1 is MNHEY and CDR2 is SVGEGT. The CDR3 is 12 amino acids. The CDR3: CASSSEGWEQYF.

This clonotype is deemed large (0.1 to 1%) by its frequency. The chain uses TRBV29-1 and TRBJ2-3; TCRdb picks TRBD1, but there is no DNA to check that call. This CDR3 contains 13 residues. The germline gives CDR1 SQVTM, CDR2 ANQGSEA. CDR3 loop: CSVSGTVLDTQYF.

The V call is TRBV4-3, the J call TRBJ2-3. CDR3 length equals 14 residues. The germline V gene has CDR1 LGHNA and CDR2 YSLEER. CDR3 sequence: CASSQDLVTDTQYF.

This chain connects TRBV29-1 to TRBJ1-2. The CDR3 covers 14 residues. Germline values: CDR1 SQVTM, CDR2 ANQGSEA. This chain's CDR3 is CSVEDRLEVDGYTF.

The CDR3 reads CASSFMENTEAFF. The chain recombines TRBV5-6 with TRBJ1-1. This CDR3 is 13 amino acids long. The germline V gene encodes CDR1 SGHDT and CDR2 YYEEEE.

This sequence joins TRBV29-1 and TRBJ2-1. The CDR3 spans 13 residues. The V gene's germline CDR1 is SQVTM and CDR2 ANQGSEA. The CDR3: CSVFDWSGNEQFF.

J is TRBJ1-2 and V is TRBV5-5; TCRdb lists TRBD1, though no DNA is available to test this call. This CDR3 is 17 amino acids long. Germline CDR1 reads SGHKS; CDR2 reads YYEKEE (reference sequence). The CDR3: CASSSTGGASRIYGYTF.

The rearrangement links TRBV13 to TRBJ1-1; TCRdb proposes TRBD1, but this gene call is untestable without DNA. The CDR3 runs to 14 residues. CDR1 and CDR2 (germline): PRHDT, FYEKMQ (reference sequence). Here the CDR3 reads CASSLQGTGTEAFF.

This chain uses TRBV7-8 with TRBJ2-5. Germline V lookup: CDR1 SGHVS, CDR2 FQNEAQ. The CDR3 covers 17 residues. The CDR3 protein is CASSFQRLLGLPETQYF.

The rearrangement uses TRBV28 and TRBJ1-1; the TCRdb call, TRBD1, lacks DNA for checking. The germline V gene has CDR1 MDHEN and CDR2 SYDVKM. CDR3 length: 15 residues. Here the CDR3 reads CASSGVTGPVTEAFF.

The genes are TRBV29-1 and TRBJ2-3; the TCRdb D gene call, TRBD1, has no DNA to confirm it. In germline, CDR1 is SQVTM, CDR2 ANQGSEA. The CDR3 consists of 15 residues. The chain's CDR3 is CSVEPTGDGTDTQYF.

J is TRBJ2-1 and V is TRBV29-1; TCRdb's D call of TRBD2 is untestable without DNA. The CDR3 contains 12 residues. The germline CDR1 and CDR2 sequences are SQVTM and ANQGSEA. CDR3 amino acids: CSVVLAGGEQFF.

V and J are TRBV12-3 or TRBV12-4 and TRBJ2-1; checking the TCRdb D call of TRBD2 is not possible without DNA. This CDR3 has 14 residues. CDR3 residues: CASSDSGIYNEQFF.

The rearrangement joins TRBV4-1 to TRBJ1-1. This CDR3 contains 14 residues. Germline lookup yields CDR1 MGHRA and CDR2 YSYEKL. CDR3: CASSQDGAGNEAFF.